This paragraph covers one TCR beta chain sequence. The antigen is undetermined. V lost 3 bases and J lost 12, with 20 bases in between. The length of the CDR3 is 14 residues. CDR1 KGHSH and CDR2 LQKENI come from the germline V gene. This table comes from immunoSEQ multiplex PCR, and its TCRdb copy is limited to in-frame clones, with some not included. Of 150,000 or so clones in the sample, roughly nine tenths are singletons; the top ten hold around 1.8%. The sample belongs to a study of T cell responses to AZD1222 COVID-19 vaccine. Regarding the study as a whole: Spike as a whole was targeted by vaccine-associated CD4 TCRs, dominant at 160-218 and 743-854.

The sample was peripheral blood, taken on day 0 of AZD1222 vaccination. The TCR sequence derives from an adult in good health. The chain uses TRBV18 and TRBJ1-1; no definite D call. The chain's CDR3 is CASSPGARRGLTFF. CDR3 bases: TGTGCCAGCTCACCGGGCGCCCGGCGAGGATTGACTTTCTTT.